Below, 14 T cell receptor beta chains from the same sample are listed, as sequenced in a study of CD8 T cells in Susac syndrome. An amount of RNA that ranged from 0.5 to 1 ug was reverse transcribed with random hexamers. A single record per CDR3 protein comes from TCRdb applying MiXCR to the immunoSEQ multiplex PCR reads. There are around 59,000 distinct CDR3 sequences in the sample; roughly 92% occur only once, and 0.15% to 0.2% lies in the top ten. Sequencing was done on a sample of CD8+ T cells from PBMCs. These receptors were taken from a human donor in good health.

V and J are TRBV13 and TRBJ2-7, with 8 bases identical to TRBD2. After removal of 7 bases from V and 5 bases from J, the junction contained 13 bases not matched to a gene. This CDR3 is built from 15 residues. CDR1 is PRHDT, CDR2 FYEKMQ, per germline (reference sequence). CDR3 residues: CASTPEAGGGNEQYF. For the CDR3, the DNA is TGTGCCAGCACCCCGGAGGCGGGGGGCGGTAACGAGCAGTACTTC.

V is TRBV6-5 and J is TRBJ2-4; D gene ambiguous. Germline V lookup: CDR1 MNHEY, CDR2 SVGAGI. The V end lost 2 bases, the J end lost 6 bases, and 8 bases lay between the germline ends. CDR3 length: 13 amino acids. The CDR3 DNA is TGTGCCAGCAGTTACGGGTATGGAAACATTCAGTACTTC. Amino acids: CASSYGYGNIQYF.

This rearrangement joins TRBV12-3 or TRBV12-4 to TRBJ1-2; D not resolved. The CDR3 is made up of 14 amino acids. The V end was cut by 5 bases, the J end by 4 bases, with 14 bases between. CDR3 loop: CASSLNPLAYGYTF. The CDR3 DNA is TGTGCCAGCAGTCTCAACCCTCTTGCCTATGGCTACACCTTC.

This chain links TRBV7-8 with TRBJ2-5, with 8 bases aligning to TRBD2. The CDR3 extends over 16 amino acids. V lost 5 bases to trimming and J lost 7 bases; unmatched junction nucleotides: 15. Germline CDR1 SGHVS, CDR2 FQNEAQ. For the CDR3, the DNA is TGTGCCAGCAGCCAGGTTTCGGCGGGGGGATTCCGGACCCAGTACTTC. Encoded protein: CASSQVSAGGFRTQYF.

V usage is TRBV4-3 and J usage is TRBJ1-6; D uncertain. The V and J ends lost 4 bases and 2 bases respectively, with 6 bases between them. Germline values: CDR1 LGHNA, CDR2 YSLEER. The length of the CDR3 is 14 residues. As DNA, the CDR3 is TGCGCCAGCAGCCCCCATGCCTATAATTCACCCCTCCACTTT. As protein: CASSPHAYNSPLHF.

This clonotype was seen a few times. J is TRBJ1-1 and V is TRBV12-3 or TRBV12-4; no clear D. V lost 2 bases and J lost 1, with 8 bases in between. The CDR3 length is 14 residues. This CDR3 reads CASSLTAKNTEAFF. The DNA for the CDR3 is TGTGCCAGCAGTTTAACTGCGAAGAACACTGAAGCTTTCTTT.

This rearrangement joins TRBV7-8 to TRBJ2-1; TRBD1 or TRBD2 may be the D gene (5 bases each). This CDR3 has 15 amino acids. The V end was cut by 5 bases, the J end by 2 bases, with 13 bases between. Germline CDR1 reads SGHVS; CDR2 reads FQNEAQ. The CDR3 region is CASSRPVGAYNEQFF. The CDR3 region has the DNA TGTGCCAGCAGCCGGCCTGTGGGGGCCTACAATGAGCAGTTCTTC.

The chain combines TRBV23-1 with TRBJ1-1; 9 bases align to TRBD1. TRBV23-1 is flagged as an ORF with uncertain function. V trimming: 4 bases; J trimming: 1 base; junction bases outside the gene matches: 22. The CDR3 contains 21 residues. CDR3 amino acids: CASSPRRRRSHRGRWNTEAFF. The CDR3 DNA follows: TGCGCCAGCAGTCCCAGAAGGAGGCGAAGTCACAGGGGGCGGTGGAACACTGAAGCTTTCTTT.

This chain links TRBV7-6 with TRBJ2-2, with 13 nucleotides matching TRBD2. This CDR3 comprises 18 residues. The germline V gene has CDR1 SGHVS and CDR2 FNYEAQ. Trimming at V came to 5 bases and at J to 0 bases, leaving 6 bases not matched to a gene. The CDR3 nucleotides are TGTGCCAGCAGCCCCTCGACTAGCGGGGGGCCGAACACCGGGGAGCTGTTTTTT. This sequence encodes CASSPSTSGGPNTGELFF.

This chain connects TRBV10-3 to TRBJ2-7, with D tentatively TRBD2 (5 bases). The CDR3 loop spans 13 amino acids. Trimming removed 2 bases from V and 4 bases from J, with 9 bases in between. Germline-derived CDR1 and CDR2 are ENHRY and SYGVKD. The CDR3 here is CAISEERGYEQYF. CDR3 coding DNA: TGTGCCATCAGTGAGGAACGGGGATACGAGCAGTACTTC.

The rearrangement joins TRBV7-9 to TRBJ2-1, with 11 positions matching TRBD2. The germline gives CDR1 SEHNR, CDR2 FQNEAQ (reference sequence). V lost 7 bases to trimming and J lost 4 bases; unmatched junction nucleotides: 6. The CDR3 loop spans 15 amino acids. The CDR3 is CASKLAGGLYNEQFF. CDR3 bases: TGTGCCAGCAAGCTAGCGGGGGGCCTATACAATGAGCAGTTCTTC.

The chain employs TRBV7-9 and TRBJ1-2; 7 nucleotides match TRBD1. The CDR3 is 16 amino acids. Per germline, CDR1 SEHNR and CDR2 FQNEAQ (reference sequence). J lost 3 bases, V lost 1 base, and 8 bases had no gene match. The CDR3 DNA follows: TGTGCCAGCAGCTTAGTCCCCCCGGGACAGCACTATGGCTACACCTTC. Its translation is CASSLVPPGQHYGYTF.

The chain is built from TRBV27 and TRBJ2-1; D may be TRBD2 (5 bases). The CDR3 contains 12 residues. CDR1 MNHEY and CDR2 SMNVEV come from the germline V gene (reference sequence). The V and J ends lost 1 base and 8 bases respectively, with 6 bases between them. The CDR3 DNA sequence: TGTGCCAGCAGTTTATTGGGAGATGAGCAGTTCTTC. This translates into CASSLLGDEQFF.

This clonotype has a single count. V is TRBV12-3 or TRBV12-4 and J is TRBJ1-2, with unresolved D. V was trimmed by 6 bases and J by 2 bases, leaving 16 bases between them. This CDR3 contains 15 residues. The CDR3 coding sequence is TGTGCCAGCAGCCACTCGGCCCAGCCGAACTATGGCTACACCTTC. Protein: CASSHSAQPNYGYTF.